A selection of T cell receptor beta chains follows, all from one sample in a study of CD8 T cells in ankylosing spondylitis. TCRdb re-analysed the 5' RACE reads in MiXCR, keeping a single row per CDR3 protein. Of over 30,000 distinct CDR3 sequences listed, about 17% were seen once; the top ten hold about 45%. Sequenced sample: blood. Every receptor here comes from a male donor with ankylosing spondylitis or in good health (not recorded which). Each CDR3 is given with its conserved first and last residue. The D gene is left open where the match is weak. Clone size is given for some rows only: seen once, a few or many times, or a class if the clone is expanded.

clone size: few; V gene: TRBV28; J gene: TRBJ2-4; D gene: TRBD1; CDR3 DNA: TGTGCCAGCAACCTTGGACAGGAAAACATTCAGTACTTC; CDR3 protein: CASNLGQENIQYF
clone size: .; V gene: TRBV29-1; J gene: TRBJ2-5; D gene: .; CDR3 DNA: TGCAGCGTCCGACAAGGAGAGACCCAGTACTTC; CDR3 protein: CSVRQGETQYF
clone size: .; V gene: TRBV3-1; J gene: TRBJ2-2; D gene: .; CDR3 DNA: TGTGCCAGCAGCCAAAATGGCCCGAACACCGGGGAGCTGTTTTTT; CDR3 protein: CASSQNGPNTGELFF
clone size: .; V gene: TRBV5-1; J gene: TRBJ1-2; D gene: TRBD1; CDR3 DNA: TGCGCCAGCAGCTTAGGGGGCGGTGGCTACACCTTC; CDR3 protein: CASSLGGGGYTF
clone size: .; V gene: TRBV5-1; J gene: TRBJ2-3; D gene: .; CDR3 DNA: TGCGCCAGCAGCTTCGAGGCCGGCGTAGATACGCAGTATTTT; CDR3 protein: CASSFEAGVDTQYF
clone size: .; V gene: TRBV28; J gene: TRBJ1-2; D gene: .; CDR3 DNA: TGTGCCAGCAGGAAGGGGTTACGAAACTATGGCTACACCTTC; CDR3 protein: CASRKGLRNYGYTF
clone size: once; V gene: TRBV28; J gene: TRBJ2-3; D gene: .; CDR3 DNA: TGTGCCAGCAGCCCACACCCTCGGAGAGATACGCAGTATTTT; CDR3 protein: CASSPHPRRDTQYF
clone size: few; V gene: TRBV3-1; J gene: TRBJ1-1; D gene: .; CDR3 DNA: TGTGCCAGCAGCCAAGTCAGATTCAACACTGAAGCTTTCTTT; CDR3 protein: CASSQVRFNTEAFF
clone size: .; V gene: TRBV20-1; J gene: TRBJ2-2; D gene: .; CDR3 DNA: TGCAGTGCTAGAGTGGGTGTCACCGGGGAGCTGTTTTTT; CDR3 protein: CSARVGVTGELFF
clone size: few; V gene: TRBV11-3; J gene: TRBJ1-1; D gene: .; CDR3 DNA: TGTGCCAGCAGCTTATCGGGGAACACTGAAGCTTTCTTT; CDR3 protein: CASSLSGNTEAFF
clone size: few; V gene: TRBV29-1; J gene: TRBJ1-1; D gene: .; CDR3 DNA: TGCAGCGTGGCAAGAGATAAGGGGGTTACTGAAGCTTTCTTT; CDR3 protein: CSVARDKGVTEAFF
clone size: .; V gene: TRBV12-3/TRBV12-4; J gene: TRBJ2-1; D gene: .; CDR3 DNA: TGTGCCAGCAGTTTTCCCTGGGCGGGGACCAATGAGCAGTTCTTC; CDR3 protein: CASSFPWAGTNEQFF
clone size: .; V gene: TRBV15; J gene: TRBJ1-4; D gene: .; CDR3 DNA: TGTGCCACCAGCGGTCCCCGGAGTGTTAATGAAAAACTGTTTTTT; CDR3 protein: CATSGPRSVNEKLFF
clone size: .; V gene: TRBV28; J gene: TRBJ1-4; D gene: .; CDR3 DNA: TGTGCCAGCAGTTCCACCTCGGAAAAACTGTTTTTT; CDR3 protein: CASSSTSEKLFF
clone size: .; V gene: TRBV7-2; J gene: TRBJ2-1; D gene: .; CDR3 DNA: TGTGCCAGCAGCTGGTCTGGGGGCTCCTACAATGAGCAGTTCTTC; CDR3 protein: CASSWSGGSYNEQFF
clone size: few; V gene: TRBV20-1; J gene: TRBJ1-1; D gene: .; CDR3 DNA: TGCAGTGCTAAACGGGCGGGGGGGTACACTGAAGCTTTCTTT; CDR3 protein: CSAKRAGGYTEAFF
clone size: few; V gene: TRBV28; J gene: TRBJ1-5; D gene: TRBD1; CDR3 DNA: TGTGCCAGCACCCCACAGGGGAGACAGCCCCAGCATTTT; CDR3 protein: CASTPQGRQPQHF
clone size: .; V gene: TRBV12-5; J gene: TRBJ2-2; D gene: .; CDR3 DNA: TGTGCTAGTGGTTCCCCTGGTGGGACCGGGGAGCTGTTTTTT; CDR3 protein: CASGSPGGTGELFF
clone size: many; V gene: TRBV6-4; J gene: TRBJ2-2; D gene: .; CDR3 DNA: TGTGCCAGCGGGGTTTCGAACACCGGGGAGCTGTTTTTT; CDR3 protein: CASGVSNTGELFF
clone size: few; V gene: TRBV5-6; J gene: TRBJ1-4; D gene: TRBD1; CDR3 DNA: TGTGCCAGCAGCGAGGGGACAGCCGGAAAACTGTTTTTT; CDR3 protein: CASSEGTAGKLFF
clone size: few; V gene: TRBV20-1; J gene: TRBJ2-2; D gene: .; CDR3 DNA: TGCAGTGGGGTTCGGGACCCTTCATCCGGGGAGCTGTTTTTT; CDR3 protein: CSGVRDPSSGELFF
clone size: few; V gene: TRBV6-2/TRBV6-3; J gene: TRBJ2-1; D gene: .; CDR3 DNA: TGTGCCAGCAGTTATTGGGACATGTCTATCTCCTACAATGAGCAGTTCTTC; CDR3 protein: CASSYWDMSISYNEQFF
clone size: .; V gene: TRBV3-1; J gene: TRBJ2-6; D gene: TRBD1; CDR3 DNA: TGTGCCAGCAGCCAAGAAGACAGGGGTGGAACTGGGGCCAACGTCCTGACTTTC; CDR3 protein: CASSQEDRGGTGANVLTF